A selection of T cell receptor beta chains follows, all from one sample in a study of blood T cell repertoires in COVID-19. Measured with immunoSEQ multiplex PCR; TCRdb has only the in-frame clones, and not every one. The sample has some 240,000 clones, 70% to 90% seen once. Sequences were obtained from peripheral blood. These TCRs come from a human donor in a cohort sampled during active COVID-19. The CDR3 runs from the conserved cysteine through the conserved F or W. The order of the fields is V gene, CDR3 length, D gene, clone size, J gene, CDR3 DNA, CDR3 protein. The D gene is left open where the match is weak. Part of the rows lack a size; the others show once, few, many or a class for expanded clones.

v_call: TRBV27
cdr3_length: 14
d_call: -
clone_size: many
j_call: TRBJ2-2
cdr3_nt: TGTGCCAGCAGTCCACCCACGAGCACCGGGGAGCTGTTTTTT
cdr3_aa: CASSPPTSTGELFF

v_call: TRBV3-1/TRBV3-2
cdr3_length: 13
d_call: -
clone_size: -
j_call: TRBJ2-1
cdr3_nt: TGTGCCAGCAGCCAAGACAGAAACAATGAGCAGTTCTTC
cdr3_aa: CASSQDRNNEQFF

v_call: TRBV21-1
cdr3_length: 16
d_call: -
clone_size: few
j_call: TRBJ2-1
cdr3_nt: TGTGCCAGCAGAACGGACAGGGTCGGTACCTACAATGAGCAGTTCTTC
cdr3_aa: CASRTDRVGTYNEQFF

v_call: TRBV3-1/TRBV3-2
cdr3_length: 14
d_call: -
clone_size: -
j_call: TRBJ1-3
cdr3_nt: TGTGCCAGCAGCCAAGGGCAGGTGAGAAACACCATATATTTT
cdr3_aa: CASSQGQVRNTIYF

v_call: TRBV6-5
cdr3_length: 14
d_call: -
clone_size: -
j_call: TRBJ1-2
cdr3_nt: TGTGCCAGCAGTTACCTTACAGCTAACTATGGCTACACCTTC
cdr3_aa: CASSYLTANYGYTF

v_call: TRBV19
cdr3_length: 16
d_call: -
clone_size: -
j_call: TRBJ1-3
cdr3_nt: TGTGCCAGTAGTATCGAGGCGACCGCATCTGGAAACACCATATATTTT
cdr3_aa: CASSIEATASGNTIYF

v_call: TRBV5-4
cdr3_length: 15
d_call: TRBD2
clone_size: -
j_call: TRBJ2-5
cdr3_nt: TGTGCCAGCAGCACGGAGGTACTAGCGGGAGAGACCCAGTACTTC
cdr3_aa: CASSTEVLAGETQYF

v_call: TRBV24-1
cdr3_length: 13
d_call: -
clone_size: -
j_call: TRBJ1-1
cdr3_nt: TGTGCCACCAGTCAGGGGCGCGACACTGAAGCTTTCTTT
cdr3_aa: CATSQGRDTEAFF

v_call: TRBV5-1
cdr3_length: 17
d_call: TRBD1
clone_size: -
j_call: TRBJ1-2
cdr3_nt: TGCGCCAGCAGCTTAATGGGACAGACCTATCCCCTCGGCGGCTACACCTTC
cdr3_aa: CASSLMGQTYPLGGYTF

v_call: TRBV5-1
cdr3_length: 18
d_call: TRBD2
clone_size: -
j_call: TRBJ2-7
cdr3_nt: TGCGCCAGCAGCTTAGGGACTAGCGGAATTCCATTCACCTACGAGCAGTACTTC
cdr3_aa: CASSLGTSGIPFTYEQYF

v_call: TRBV5-1
cdr3_length: 17
d_call: TRBD1
clone_size: -
j_call: TRBJ1-5
cdr3_nt: TGCGCCAGCAGCTTACAGGGGTTGGATTATAGCAATCAGCCCCAGCATTTT
cdr3_aa: CASSLQGLDYSNQPQHF

v_call: TRBV28
cdr3_length: 17
d_call: TRBD1
clone_size: -
j_call: TRBJ1-4
cdr3_nt: TGTGCCAGCAGTTTTGGGCAGGGGGCGCGAAGTAATGAAAAACTGTTTTTT
cdr3_aa: CASSFGQGARSNEKLFF

v_call: TRBV7-2
cdr3_length: 16
d_call: TRBD1
clone_size: -
j_call: TRBJ2-5
cdr3_nt: TGTGCCAGCAGCTTTACAGGGGGAGATGCCCAAGAGACCCAGTACTTC
cdr3_aa: CASSFTGGDAQETQYF

v_call: TRBV19
cdr3_length: 13
d_call: -
clone_size: -
j_call: TRBJ1-5
cdr3_nt: TGTGCCAGTAGTATAGACCTCAATCAGCCCCAGCATTTT
cdr3_aa: CASSIDLNQPQHF

v_call: TRBV7-9
cdr3_length: 14
d_call: TRBD1
clone_size: -
j_call: TRBJ2-7
cdr3_nt: TGTGCCAGCACCTCCGACAGGGGGCTTTACGAGCAGTACTTC
cdr3_aa: CASTSDRGLYEQYF

v_call: TRBV7-9
cdr3_length: 15
d_call: -
clone_size: -
j_call: TRBJ2-1
cdr3_nt: TGTGCCAGCAGCAATACCGGGGTTCGGGACAATGAGCAGTTCTTC
cdr3_aa: CASSNTGVRDNEQFF

v_call: TRBV20-1
cdr3_length: 11
d_call: -
clone_size: -
j_call: TRBJ1-2
cdr3_nt: TGCAGTGCTAACCCGACAGGTGGCTACACCTTC
cdr3_aa: CSANPTGGYTF

v_call: TRBV6-5
cdr3_length: 15
d_call: TRBD1
clone_size: few
j_call: TRBJ2-4
cdr3_nt: TGTGCCAGCAGAGAGACAGGGGTGCGGGGAAACATTCAGTACTTC
cdr3_aa: CASRETGVRGNIQYF

v_call: TRBV5-1
cdr3_length: 15
d_call: TRBD2
clone_size: few
j_call: TRBJ2-1
cdr3_nt: TGCGCCAGCAGCTCCCGGACTAGCGGGACTAATGAGCAGTTCTTC
cdr3_aa: CASSSRTSGTNEQFF

v_call: TRBV10-3
cdr3_length: 11
d_call: -
clone_size: once
j_call: TRBJ2-1
cdr3_nt: TGTGCCATCAAGGGGGTCGGTGAGCAGTTCTTC
cdr3_aa: CAIKGVGEQFF

v_call: TRBV10-3
cdr3_length: 15
d_call: -
clone_size: -
j_call: TRBJ1-1
cdr3_nt: TGTGCCATCAGTGAGTACAGGGAATCCAACACTGAAGCTTTCTTT
cdr3_aa: CAISEYRESNTEAFF

v_call: TRBV27
cdr3_length: 16
d_call: TRBD1
clone_size: -
j_call: TRBJ1-2
cdr3_nt: TGTGCCAGCAGTCTCATGGGTGACAGGGGAGTCAATGGCTACACCTTC
cdr3_aa: CASSLMGDRGVNGYTF

v_call: TRBV30
cdr3_length: 14
d_call: -
clone_size: -
j_call: TRBJ2-4
cdr3_nt: TGTGCCTGGAGTGCTCCTCTAGCCAAAAACATTCAGTACTTC
cdr3_aa: CAWSAPLAKNIQYF